This T cell receptor (beta chain) derives from a study of blood T cell dynamics during melanoma immunotherapy. Study overall: Metastatic melanoma patients received first-line pembrolizumab or nivolumab plus ipilimumab.

This clone has only one observation. Documented time point: week 3, after first cycle of checkpoint inhibitor. No patient had earlier systemic cancer treatment, concurrent immunosuppressants, or another active cancer. Clones were read by immunoSEQ multiplex PCR, and TCRdb kept only the in-frame ones, dropping some. The top ten hold 4% of the sample, which has some 9,800 clones, around 85% seen once. Trimming removed 3 bases at V and 6 bases at J, with 18 bases between. Germline-derived CDR1 and CDR2 are LGHNA and YSLEER. The CDR3 contains 15 residues. Sequenced material: blood, taken from a patient treated with checkpoint blockade. The chain has TRBV4-3 and TRBJ2-7; possible D gene TRBD2, 5 bases. The receptor comes from a human donor with melanoma. The CDR3 sequence: CASSHRTDKSGEQYF. CDR3 nucleotide sequence: TGCGCCAGCAGCCACCGGACTGACAAAAGCGGCGAGCAGTACTTC.